This T cell receptor beta chain was recovered during a study of blood T cell repertoires in COVID-19. At the level of the study: T cells, B-cell-depleted T cells, or PBMCs supplied cDNA or gDNA.

Authors' data handling: Using reference gene primer amplification, nucleated cell counts were estimated. Clones were sequenced by immunoSEQ multiplex PCR, and TCRdb holds only the in-frame ones, with some missing. The DNA was the basis for D and trimming; V, J and clone size are from that table. The data contain roughly 320,000 clones, roughly 86% of them singletons. V was shortened by 1 base and J by 3 bases, with 10 bases between the two germline ends. The CDR3 spans 14 residues. Germline V gene data show CDR1 as SGHAT and CDR2 as FQDESV (reference sequence). Sequenced: peripheral blood. The sequence was collected from a woman in her 30s with COVID-19, enrolled during active disease. The chain combines TRBV11-1 with TRBJ2-7, with TRBD1 as a possible D gene (5 bases). CDR3 protein: CASSLVRGNYEQYF. As DNA, the CDR3 is TGTGCCAGCAGCTTAGTTAGGGGAAACTACGAGCAGTACTTC. Full variable domain (outside the CDR3, taken from reference TRBV11-1 and TRBJ2-7): EAEVAQSPRYKITEKSQAVAFWCDPISGHATLYWYRQILGQGPELLVQFQDESVVDDSQLPKDRFSAERLKGVDSTLKIQPAELGDSAMYLCASSLVRGNYEQYFGPGTRLTVT.